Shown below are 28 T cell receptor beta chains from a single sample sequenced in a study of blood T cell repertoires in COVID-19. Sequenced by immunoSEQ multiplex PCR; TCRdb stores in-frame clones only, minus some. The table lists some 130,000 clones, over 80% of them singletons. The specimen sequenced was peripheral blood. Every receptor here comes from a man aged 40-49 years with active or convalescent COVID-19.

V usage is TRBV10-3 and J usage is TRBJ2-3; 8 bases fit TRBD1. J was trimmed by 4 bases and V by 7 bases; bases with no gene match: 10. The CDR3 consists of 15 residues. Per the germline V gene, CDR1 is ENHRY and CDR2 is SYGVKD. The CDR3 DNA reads TGTGCCATCACCTCCGGACAGGGTGAATCAGATACGCAGTATTTT. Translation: CAITSGQGESDTQYF.

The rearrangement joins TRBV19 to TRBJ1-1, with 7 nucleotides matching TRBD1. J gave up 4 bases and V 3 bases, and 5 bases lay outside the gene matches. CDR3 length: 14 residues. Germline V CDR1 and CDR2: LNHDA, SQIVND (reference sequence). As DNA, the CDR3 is TGTGCCAGTAGTATTACAGGGGTGAGCACTGAAGCTTTCTTT. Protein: CASSITGVSTEAFF.

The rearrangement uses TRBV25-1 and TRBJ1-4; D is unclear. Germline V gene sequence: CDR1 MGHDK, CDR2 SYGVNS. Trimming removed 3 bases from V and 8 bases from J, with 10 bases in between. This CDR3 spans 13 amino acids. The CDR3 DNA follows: TGTGCCAGCAGTGATCCGGGTCGGGAAAAACTGTTTTTT. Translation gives CASSDPGREKLFF.

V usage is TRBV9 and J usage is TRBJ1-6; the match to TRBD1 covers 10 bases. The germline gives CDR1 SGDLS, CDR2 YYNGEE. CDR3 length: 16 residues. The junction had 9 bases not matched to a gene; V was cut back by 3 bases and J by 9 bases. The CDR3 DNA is TGTGCCAGCAGCGCCAGCTCGGACAGGGGGGCTTCACCCCTCCACTTT. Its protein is CASSASSDRGASPLHF.

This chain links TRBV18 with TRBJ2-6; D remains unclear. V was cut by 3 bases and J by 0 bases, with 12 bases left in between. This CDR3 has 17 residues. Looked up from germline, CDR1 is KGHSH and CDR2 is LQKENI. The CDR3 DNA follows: TGTGCCAGCTCACCTGGTGGGCCATTCTCTGGGGCCAACGTCCTGACTTTC. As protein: CASSPGGPFSGANVLTF.

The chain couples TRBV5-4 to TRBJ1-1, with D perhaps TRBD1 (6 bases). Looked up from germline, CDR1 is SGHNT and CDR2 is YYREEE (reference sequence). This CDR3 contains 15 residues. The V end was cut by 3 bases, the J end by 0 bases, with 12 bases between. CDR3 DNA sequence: TGTGCCAGCAGCTGGGAGGGGGGTCTGAACACTGAAGCTTTCTTT. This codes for CASSWEGGLNTEAFF.

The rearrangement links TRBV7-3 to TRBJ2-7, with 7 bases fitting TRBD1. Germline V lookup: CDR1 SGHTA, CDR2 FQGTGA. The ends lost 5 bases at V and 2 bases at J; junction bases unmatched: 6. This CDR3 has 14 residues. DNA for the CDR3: TGTGCCAGCAGCGCCGGGACAGCTACCTACGAGCAGTACTTC. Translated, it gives CASSAGTATYEQYF.

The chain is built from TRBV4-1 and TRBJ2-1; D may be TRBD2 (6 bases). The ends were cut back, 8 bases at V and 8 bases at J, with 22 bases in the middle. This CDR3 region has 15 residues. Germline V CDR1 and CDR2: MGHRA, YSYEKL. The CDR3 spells CASASGVASGDEQFF. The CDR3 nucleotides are TGCGCCAGCGCCTCGGGAGTCGCGTCGGGAGATGAGCAGTTCTTC.

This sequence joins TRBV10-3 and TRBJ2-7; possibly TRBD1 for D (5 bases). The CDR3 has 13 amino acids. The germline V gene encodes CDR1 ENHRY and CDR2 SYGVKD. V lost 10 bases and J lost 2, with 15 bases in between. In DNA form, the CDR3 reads TGTGCCAGCAACACCGGACAAACCTACGAGCAGTACTTC. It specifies CASNTGQTYEQYF.

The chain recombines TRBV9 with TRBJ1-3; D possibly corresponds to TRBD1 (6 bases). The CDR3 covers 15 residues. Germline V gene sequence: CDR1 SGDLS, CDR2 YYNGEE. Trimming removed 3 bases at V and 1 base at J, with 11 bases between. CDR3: CASSGGGSSGNTIYF. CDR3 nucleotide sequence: TGTGCCAGCAGCGGAGGGGGTAGTTCTGGAAACACCATATATTTT.

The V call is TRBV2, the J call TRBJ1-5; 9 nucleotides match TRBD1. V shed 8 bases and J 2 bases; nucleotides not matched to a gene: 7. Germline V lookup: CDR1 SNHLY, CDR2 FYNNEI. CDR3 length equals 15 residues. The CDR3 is CASERDRAGNQPQHF. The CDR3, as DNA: TGTGCCAGCGAAAGGGACAGGGCCGGCAATCAGCCCCAGCATTTT.

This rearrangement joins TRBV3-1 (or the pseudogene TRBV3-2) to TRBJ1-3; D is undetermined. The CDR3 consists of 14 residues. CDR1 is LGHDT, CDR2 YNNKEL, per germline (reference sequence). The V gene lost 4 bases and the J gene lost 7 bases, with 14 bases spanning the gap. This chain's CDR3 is CASSPTANGNTIYF. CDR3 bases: TGTGCCAGCAGCCCCACGGCCAACGGGAACACCATATATTTT.

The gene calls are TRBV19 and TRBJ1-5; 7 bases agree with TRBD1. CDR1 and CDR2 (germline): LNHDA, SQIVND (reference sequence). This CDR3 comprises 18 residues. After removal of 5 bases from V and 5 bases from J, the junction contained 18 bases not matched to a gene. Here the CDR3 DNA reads TGTGCCAGTAGTGCCCCCAACCCCTCCTCCGGGACAGATCAGCCCCAGCATTTT. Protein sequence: CASSAPNPSSGTDQPQHF.

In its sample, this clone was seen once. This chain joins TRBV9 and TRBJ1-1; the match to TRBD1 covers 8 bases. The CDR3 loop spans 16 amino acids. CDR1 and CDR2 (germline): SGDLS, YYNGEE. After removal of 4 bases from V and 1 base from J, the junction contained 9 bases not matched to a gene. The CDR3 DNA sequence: TGTGCCAGCAGCACTCACCTTGGACAGGGGAACACTGAAGCTTTCTTT. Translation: CASSTHLGQGNTEAFF.

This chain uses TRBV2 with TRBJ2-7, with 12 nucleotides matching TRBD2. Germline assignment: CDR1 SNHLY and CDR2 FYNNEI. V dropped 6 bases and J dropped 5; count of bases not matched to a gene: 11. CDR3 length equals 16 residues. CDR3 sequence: CASRQTLAGGPNEQYF. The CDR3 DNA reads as TGTGCCAGCAGACAAACTCTAGCGGGGGGGCCCAACGAGCAGTACTTC.

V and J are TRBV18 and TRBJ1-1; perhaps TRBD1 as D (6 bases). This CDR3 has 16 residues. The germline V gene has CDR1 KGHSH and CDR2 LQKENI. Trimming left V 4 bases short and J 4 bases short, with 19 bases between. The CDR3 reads CASSLFNSGGLTEAFF. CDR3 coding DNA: TGTGCCAGCTCACTGTTCAACAGTGGGGGCCTCACTGAAGCTTTCTTT. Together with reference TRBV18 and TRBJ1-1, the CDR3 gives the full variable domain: NAGVMQNPRHLVRRRGQEARLRCSPMKGHSHVYWYRQLPEEGLKFMVYLQKENIIDESGMPKERFSAEFPKEGPSILRIQQVVRGDSAAYFCASSLFNSGGLTEAFFGQGTRLTVV.

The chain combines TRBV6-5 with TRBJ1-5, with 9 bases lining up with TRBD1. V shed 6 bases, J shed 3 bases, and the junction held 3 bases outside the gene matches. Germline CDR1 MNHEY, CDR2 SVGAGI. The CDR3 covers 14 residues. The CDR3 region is CASSQQGANQPQHF. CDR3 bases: TGTGCCAGCAGCCAACAGGGGGCCAATCAGCCCCAGCATTTT.

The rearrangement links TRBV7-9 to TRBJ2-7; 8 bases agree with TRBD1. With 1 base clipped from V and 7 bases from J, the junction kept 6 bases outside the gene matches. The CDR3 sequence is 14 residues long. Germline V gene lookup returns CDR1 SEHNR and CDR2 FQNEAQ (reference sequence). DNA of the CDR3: TGTGCCAGCAGCTTAGGAGGACAGGGTTTTGAGCAGTACTTC. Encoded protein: CASSLGGQGFEQYF. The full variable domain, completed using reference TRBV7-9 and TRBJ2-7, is DTGVSQNPRHKITKRGQNVTFRCDPISEHNRLYWYRQTLGQGPEFLTYFQNEAQLEKSRLLSDRFSAERPKGSFSTLEIQRTEQGDSAMYLCASSLGGQGFEQYFGPGTRLTVT.

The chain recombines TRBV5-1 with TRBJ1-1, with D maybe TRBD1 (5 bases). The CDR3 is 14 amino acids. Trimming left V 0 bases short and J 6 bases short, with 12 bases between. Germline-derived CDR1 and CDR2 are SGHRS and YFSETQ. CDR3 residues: CASSLAGGNSEAFF. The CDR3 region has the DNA TGCGCCAGCAGCTTGGCGGGGGGTAACTCTGAAGCTTTCTTT.

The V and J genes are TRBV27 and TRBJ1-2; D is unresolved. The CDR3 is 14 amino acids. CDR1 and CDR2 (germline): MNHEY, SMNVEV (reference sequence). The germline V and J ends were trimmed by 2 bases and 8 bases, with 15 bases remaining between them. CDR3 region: CASSLNPGGGGYTF. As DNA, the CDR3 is TGTGCCAGCAGTTTAAATCCAGGAGGAGGAGGCTACACCTTC.

CDR3 sequence: CASSPGTGVNSPLHF. In DNA, the CDR3 is TGTGCCAGCAGCCCCGGGACAGGTGTTAATTCACCCCTCCACTTT. This chain joins TRBV7-9 and TRBJ1-6; 8 nucleotides match TRBD1. Germline V lookup: CDR1 SEHNR, CDR2 FQNEAQ (reference sequence). This CDR3 is built from 15 residues. With V trimmed by 5 bases and J by 6 bases, 6 bases remained unmatched.

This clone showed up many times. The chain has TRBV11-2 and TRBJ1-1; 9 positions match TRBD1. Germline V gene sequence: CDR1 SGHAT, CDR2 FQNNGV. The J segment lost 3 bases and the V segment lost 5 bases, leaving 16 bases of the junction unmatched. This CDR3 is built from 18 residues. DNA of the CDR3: TGTGCCAGCAGCCCATGGCGGACAGGGGCACTAGGTGACACTGAAGCTTTCTTT. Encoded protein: CASSPWRTGALGDTEAFF.

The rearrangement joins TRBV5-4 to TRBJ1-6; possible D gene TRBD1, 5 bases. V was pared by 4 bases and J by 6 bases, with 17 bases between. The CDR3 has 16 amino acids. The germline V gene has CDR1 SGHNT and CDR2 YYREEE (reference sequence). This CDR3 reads CASSLFHGGGNSPLHF. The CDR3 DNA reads TGTGCCAGCAGCCTGTTCCATGGGGGGGGTAATTCACCCCTCCACTTT. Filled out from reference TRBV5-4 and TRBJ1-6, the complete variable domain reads ETGVTQSPTHLIKTRGQQVTLRCSSQSGHNTVSWYQQALGQGPQFIFQYYREEENGRGNFPPRFSGLQFPNYSSELNVNALELDDSALYLCASSLFHGGGNSPLHFGNGTRLTVT.

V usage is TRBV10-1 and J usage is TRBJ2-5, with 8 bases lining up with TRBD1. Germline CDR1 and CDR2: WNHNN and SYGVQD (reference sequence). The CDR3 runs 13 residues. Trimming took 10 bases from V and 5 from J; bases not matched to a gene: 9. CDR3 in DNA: TGCGCCACCCAGTCACAGGGGGTTGAGACCCAGTACTTC. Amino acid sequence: CATQSQGVETQYF.

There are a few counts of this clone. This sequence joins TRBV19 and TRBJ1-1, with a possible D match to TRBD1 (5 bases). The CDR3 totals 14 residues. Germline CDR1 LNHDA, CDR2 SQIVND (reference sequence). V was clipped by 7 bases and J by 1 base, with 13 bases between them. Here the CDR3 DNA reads TGTGCCAGTAAGTCAGGGCAAAAGAACACTGAAGCTTTCTTT. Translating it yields CASKSGQKNTEAFF.

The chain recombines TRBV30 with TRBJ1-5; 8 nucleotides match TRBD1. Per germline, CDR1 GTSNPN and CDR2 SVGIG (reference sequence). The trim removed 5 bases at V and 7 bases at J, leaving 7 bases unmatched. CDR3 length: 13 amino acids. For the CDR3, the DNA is TGTGCCTGGGATACAGGGGGAGGGCAGCCCCAGCATTTT. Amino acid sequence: CAWDTGGGQPQHF.

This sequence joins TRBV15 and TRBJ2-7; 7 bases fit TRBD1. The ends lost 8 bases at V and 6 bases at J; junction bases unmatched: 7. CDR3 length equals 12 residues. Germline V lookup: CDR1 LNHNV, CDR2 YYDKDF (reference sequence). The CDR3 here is CATEHYRGEQYF. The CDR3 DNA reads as TGTGCCACCGAACACTACAGGGGCGAGCAGTACTTC.

The CDR3 DNA is TGTGCCAGCAGCCAATTTTCAGGGGCTTCTGGCTACACCTTC. Its translation is CASSQFSGASGYTF. V usage is TRBV3-1 (or the pseudogene TRBV3-2) and J usage is TRBJ1-2, with D possibly TRBD1 on 6 matching bases. Germline CDR1 and CDR2: LGHDT and YNNKEL (reference sequence). V gave up 2 bases and J gave up 7 bases, with 14 bases separating them. This CDR3 is built from 14 residues.